This T cell receptor (beta chain) was retrieved from a study of blood T cell repertoires in COVID-19. On the study more broadly: Whether acute or convalescent, the COVID-19 samples came from the United States, Italy and Spain. The cDNA or gDNA used as material had been derived from T cells, B-cell-depleted T cells, or PBMCs.

CDR1 and CDR2 from the germline V gene are SGHTA and FQGNSA. Trimming left V 5 bases short and J 0 bases short, with 11 bases between. This CDR3 comprises 15 residues. Original processing notes: How many nucleated cells were present was estimated from reference gene primer amplification. The table came from immunoSEQ multiplex PCR; TCRdb's copy has only in-frame clones and leaves some out. V and J calls plus clone size are reproduced from that table; the DNA served to infer D and trimming. The sample shows around 190,000 clones, around nine tenths of them seen only once. The V call is TRBV7-2, the J call TRBJ1-5; D ambiguous. This TCR was recovered from a man aged 30 to 45 with acute or convalescent COVID-19. The sample taken for sequencing was peripheral blood. This chain's CDR3 is CASSPRGSSNQPQHF. The CDR3 DNA reads as TGTGCCAGCAGCCCCCGTGGGAGTAGCAATCAGCCCCAGCATTTT.